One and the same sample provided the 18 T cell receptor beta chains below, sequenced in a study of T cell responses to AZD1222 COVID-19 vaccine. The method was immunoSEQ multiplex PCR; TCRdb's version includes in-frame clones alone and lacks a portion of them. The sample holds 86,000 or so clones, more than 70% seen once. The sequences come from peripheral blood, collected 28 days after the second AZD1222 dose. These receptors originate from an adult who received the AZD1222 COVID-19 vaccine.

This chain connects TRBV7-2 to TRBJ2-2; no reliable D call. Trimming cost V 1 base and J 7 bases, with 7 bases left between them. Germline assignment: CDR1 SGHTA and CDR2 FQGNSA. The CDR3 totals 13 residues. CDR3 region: CASSLGAIGELFF. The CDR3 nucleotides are TGTGCCAGCAGCTTAGGGGCGATCGGGGAGCTGTTTTTT.

The CDR3 coding sequence is TGTGCCAGTAGTGAACTAGCGGGGGTCCAAGAGACCCAGTACTTC. Protein: CASSELAGVQETQYF. V is TRBV19 and J is TRBJ2-5; 11 nucleotides line up with TRBD2. This CDR3 has 15 amino acids. V lost 5 bases, J lost 1 base, and 3 bases stayed unmatched. Germline V lookup: CDR1 LNHDA, CDR2 SQIVND (reference sequence).

The CDR3 reads CASSQEKGATNTGELFF. The CDR3 DNA sequence: TGCGCCAGCAGCCAAGAAAAGGGGGCGACGAACACCGGGGAGCTGTTTTTT. The genes are TRBV4-3 and TRBJ2-2; 7 bases match TRBD1. Germline V lookup: CDR1 LGHNA, CDR2 YSLEER. The V segment lost 0 bases and the J segment 0 bases; nucleotides outside the gene matches: 4. The CDR3 spans 17 residues.

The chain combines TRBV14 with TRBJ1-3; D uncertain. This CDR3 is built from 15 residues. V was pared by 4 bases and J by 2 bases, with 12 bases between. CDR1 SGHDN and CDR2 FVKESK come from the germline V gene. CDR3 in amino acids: CASSPPTLTGNTIYF. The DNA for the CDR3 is TGTGCCAGCAGCCCCCCGACGTTAACTGGAAACACCATATATTTT.

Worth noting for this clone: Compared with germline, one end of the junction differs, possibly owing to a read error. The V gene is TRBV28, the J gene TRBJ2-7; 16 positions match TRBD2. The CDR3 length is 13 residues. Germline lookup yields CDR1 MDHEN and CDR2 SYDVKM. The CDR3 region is CASSRPGLAGGDF. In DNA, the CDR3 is TGTGCCAGCAGCCGGCCGGGACTAGCGGGAGGGGACTTC.

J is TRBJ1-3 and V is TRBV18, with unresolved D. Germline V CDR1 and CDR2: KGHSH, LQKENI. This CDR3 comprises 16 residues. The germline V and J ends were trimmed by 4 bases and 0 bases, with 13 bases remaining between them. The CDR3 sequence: CASSLATSSSGNTIYF. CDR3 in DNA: TGTGCCAGCTCACTAGCGACCTCGAGCTCTGGAAACACCATATATTTT.

The CDR3 DNA is TGTGCCAGCAGCTTAGAATCAGGTTCCTACGAGCAGTACTTC. Protein product: CASSLESGSYEQYF. V gene TRBV11-2 combines with J gene TRBJ2-7; D is ambiguous. CDR3 size: 14 residues. The V and J ends lost 0 bases and 1 base respectively, with 7 bases between them. CDR1 SGHAT and CDR2 FQNNGV come from the germline V gene.

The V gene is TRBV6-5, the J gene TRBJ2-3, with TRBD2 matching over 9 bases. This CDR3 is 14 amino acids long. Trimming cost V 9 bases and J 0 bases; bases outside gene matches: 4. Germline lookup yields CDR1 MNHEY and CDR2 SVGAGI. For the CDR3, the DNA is TGTGCCAGTGGACTAGCGTCTAGCACAGATACGCAGTATTTT. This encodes CASGLASSTDTQYF.

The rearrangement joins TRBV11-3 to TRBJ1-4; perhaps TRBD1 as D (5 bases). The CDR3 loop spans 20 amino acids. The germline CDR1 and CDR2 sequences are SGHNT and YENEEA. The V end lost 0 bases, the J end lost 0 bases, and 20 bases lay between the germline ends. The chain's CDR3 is CASSLDLAWGRRATNEKLFF. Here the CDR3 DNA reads TGTGCCAGCAGCTTAGACCTCGCGTGGGGGAGGCGAGCAACTAATGAAAAACTGTTTTTT.

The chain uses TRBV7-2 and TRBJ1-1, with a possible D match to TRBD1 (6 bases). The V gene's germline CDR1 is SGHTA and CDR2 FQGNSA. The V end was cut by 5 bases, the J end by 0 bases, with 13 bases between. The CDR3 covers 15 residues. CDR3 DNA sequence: TGTGCCAGCAGCGCCAGGGACACCTTGAACACTGAAGCTTTCTTT. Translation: CASSARDTLNTEAFF.

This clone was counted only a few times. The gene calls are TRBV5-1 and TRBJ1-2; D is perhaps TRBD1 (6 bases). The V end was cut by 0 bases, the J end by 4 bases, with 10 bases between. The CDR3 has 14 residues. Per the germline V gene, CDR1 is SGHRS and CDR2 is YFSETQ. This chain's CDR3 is CASSLEGEAYGYTF. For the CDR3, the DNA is TGCGCCAGCAGCTTGGAGGGGGAGGCCTATGGCTACACCTTC.

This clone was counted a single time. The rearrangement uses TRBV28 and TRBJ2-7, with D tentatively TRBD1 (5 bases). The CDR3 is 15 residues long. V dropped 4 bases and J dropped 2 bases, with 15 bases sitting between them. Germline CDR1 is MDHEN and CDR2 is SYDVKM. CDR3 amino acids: CASSWHRGRPYEQYF. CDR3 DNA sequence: TGTGCCAGCAGTTGGCATAGGGGCAGACCCTACGAGCAGTACTTC. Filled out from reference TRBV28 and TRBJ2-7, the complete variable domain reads DVKVTQSSRYLVKRTGEKVFLECVQDMDHENMFWYRQDPGLGLRLIYFSYDVKMKEKGDIPEGYSVSREKKERFSLILESASTNQTSMYLCASSWHRGRPYEQYFGPGTRLTVT.

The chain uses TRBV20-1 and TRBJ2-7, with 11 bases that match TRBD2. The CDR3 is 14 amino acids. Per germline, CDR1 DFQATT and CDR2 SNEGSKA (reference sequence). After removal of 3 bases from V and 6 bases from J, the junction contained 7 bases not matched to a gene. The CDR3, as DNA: TGCAGTGCTAGTTCCACTAGCGGGAGAGGCGAGCAGTACTTC. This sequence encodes CSASSTSGRGEQYF.

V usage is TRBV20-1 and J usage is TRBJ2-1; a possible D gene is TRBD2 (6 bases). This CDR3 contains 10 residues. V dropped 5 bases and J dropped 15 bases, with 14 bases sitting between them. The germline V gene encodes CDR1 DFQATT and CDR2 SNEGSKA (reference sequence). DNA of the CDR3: TGCAGTGCTTTTAGCGGAGTGGGGTTCTTC. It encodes CSAFSGVGFF.

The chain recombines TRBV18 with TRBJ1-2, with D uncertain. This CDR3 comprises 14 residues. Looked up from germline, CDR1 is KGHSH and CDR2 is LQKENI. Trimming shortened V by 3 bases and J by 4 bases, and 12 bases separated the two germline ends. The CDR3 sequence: CASSPADRIYGYTF. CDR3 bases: TGTGCCAGCTCACCCGCTGATCGGATCTATGGCTACACCTTC. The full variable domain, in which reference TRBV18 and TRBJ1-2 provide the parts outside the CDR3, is NAGVMQNPRHLVRRRGQEARLRCSPMKGHSHVYWYRQLPEEGLKFMVYLQKENIIDESGMPKERFSAEFPKEGPSILRIQQVVRGDSAAYFCASSPADRIYGYTFGSGTRLTVV.

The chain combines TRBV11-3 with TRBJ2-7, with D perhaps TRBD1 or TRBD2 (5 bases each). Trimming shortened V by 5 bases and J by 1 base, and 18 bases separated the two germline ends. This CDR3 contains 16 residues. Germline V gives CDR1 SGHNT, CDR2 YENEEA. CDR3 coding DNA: TGTGCCAGCAGCCCTGGGGGTCAGAACCCTTCCTACGAGCAGTACTTC. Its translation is CASSPGGQNPSYEQYF.

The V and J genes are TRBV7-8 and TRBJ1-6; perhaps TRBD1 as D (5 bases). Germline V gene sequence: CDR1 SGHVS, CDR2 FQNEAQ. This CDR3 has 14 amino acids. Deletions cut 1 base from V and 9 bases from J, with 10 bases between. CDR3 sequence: CASSLGGQGSPLHF. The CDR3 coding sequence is TGTGCCAGCAGCTTAGGGGGTCAGGGTTCACCCCTCCACTTT.

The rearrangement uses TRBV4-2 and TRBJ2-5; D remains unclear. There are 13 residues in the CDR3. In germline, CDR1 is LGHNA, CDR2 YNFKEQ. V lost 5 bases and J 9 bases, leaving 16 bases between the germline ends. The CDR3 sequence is CASSTSGSEAQYF. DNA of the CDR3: TGTGCCAGCAGCACAAGTGGATCCGAGGCCCAGTACTTC.